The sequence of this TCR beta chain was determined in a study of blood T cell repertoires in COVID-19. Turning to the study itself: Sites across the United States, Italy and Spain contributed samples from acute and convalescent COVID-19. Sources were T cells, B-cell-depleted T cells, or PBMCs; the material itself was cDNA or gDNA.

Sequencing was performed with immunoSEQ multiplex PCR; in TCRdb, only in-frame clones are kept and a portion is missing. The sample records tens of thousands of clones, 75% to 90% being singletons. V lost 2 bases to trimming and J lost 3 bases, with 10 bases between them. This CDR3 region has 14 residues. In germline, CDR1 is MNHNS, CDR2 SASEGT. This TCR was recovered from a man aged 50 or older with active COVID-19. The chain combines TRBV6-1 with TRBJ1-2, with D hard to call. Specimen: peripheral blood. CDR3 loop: CASSENEEYYGYTF. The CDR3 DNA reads TGTGCCAGCAGTGAAAACGAGGAATACTATGGCTACACCTTC.